The clone carrying this T cell receptor (beta chain) has a count of ten or more. This sample stems from a study of blood T cells in healthy people across ages. PCR was performed a second time for about 6 to 11 cycles using a sample-barcoded 5' primer and a J-beta primer mix. Per sample, CDR3-containing paired-end reads numbered at least 3 million. TCRdb processed the 5' RACE reads anew with MiXCR; each CDR3 protein has one entry. The sample records some 890,000 distinct CDR3 sequences, 25% to 35% being singletons. The CDR3 is 16 residues long. Germline V CDR1 and CDR2: MGHRA, YSYEKL. With 4 bases removed from V and 2 bases from J, the gap between germline ends came to 18 bases. These records were also assigned to another study, of T cells of mothers and their children. That paper notes: Within related and unrelated pairs, thymic selection shapes TCR recombination output in a similar way.

The chain links TRBV4-1 to TRBJ2-7; no clear D. The sequence came from a woman in her forties in good health. The material sequenced was blood. As DNA, the CDR3 is TGCGCCAGCAGCCCCCTGGCGGTAGACACAACCTACGAGCAGTACTTC. Protein sequence: CASSPLAVDTTYEQYF.